The clone carrying this T cell receptor beta chain was counted many times. Antigen unknown. The V gene's germline CDR1 is SGHRS and CDR2 YFSETQ. This CDR3 is built from 16 residues. V trimming: 0 bases; J trimming: 2 bases; junction bases outside the gene matches: 8. Library preparation (for TCRbeta) was performed with unique molecular identifiers. TCRdb processed the PCR reads anew with MiXCR; each CDR3 protein has one entry. The repertoire holds over 150,000 distinct CDR3 sequences, with approximately 6.8% as singletons. The sample comes from a study of T-cell reconstitution after alpha-beta-depleted transplantation in children. Broader study findings: Some patients showed high day-60 TCRbeta diversity, which derived from surviving recipient T cells and thymic progenitors. Newly produced T cells mostly provided counts and TCRbeta diversity after one year, as hyperexpanded clones declined.

This specimen was PBMCs, taken before TCRalphabeta/CD19-depleted stem cell transplant. The rearrangement uses TRBV5-1 and TRBJ2-7, with 7 bases lining up with TRBD2. The receptor was isolated from a girl under two years old with combined immunodeficiency, due to receive a stem cell transplant. The DNA for the CDR3 is TGCGCCAGCAGCTTGGGGTCACGGGAGGCCACCTACGAGCAGTACTTC. This translates into CASSLGSREATYEQYF.